One T cell receptor beta chain is described in this entry. Its antigen is not known. The entry originates in a study of beta chain features in type 1 diabetes. As for the study in general: The study examined roughly 110,000,000 sorted cells across all samples. Study observations and caveats: In comparison with healthy donors, patients had naive, central memory and Treg TCRB repertoires that appeared more similar. Researchers cautioned that cDNA sequencing could over-represent cells with high TCR expression.

This CDR3 is 14 amino acids long. Germline CDR1 reads SQVTM; CDR2 reads ANQGSEA. After removal of 4 bases from V and 0 bases from J, the junction contained 2 bases not matched to a gene. Investigators reverse transcribed all isolated RNA, so they sequenced expressed TCRB transcripts. Sequencing was performed with immunoSEQ multiplex PCR; in TCRdb, only in-frame clones are kept and a portion is missing. This sample has roughly 240,000 clones, with about 71% found just once. The V and J genes are TRBV29-1 and TRBJ2-3; 9 bases map to TRBD2. Material for sequencing was naive CD4+ T cells from blood. The TCR sequence derives from a man aged 25 to 40 in good health. The CDR3 nucleotides are TGCAGCGTTGCTAGCGGGACTAGCACAGATACGCAGTATTTT. Amino acid sequence: CSVASGTSTDTQYF.